These T cell receptor beta chains were read from a single sample in a study of cytomegalovirus exposure and HLA in healthy donors. Assay: immunoSEQ multiplex PCR; the TCRdb copy retains only in-frame clones and omits some. The sample contains 200,000 to 250,000 clones, around nine tenths of which appear only once. The sequenced sample consisted of PBMCs. All receptors derive from a man younger than 30 in good health and CMV-seronegative. Both conserved end residues are part of each CDR3. The D gene is left open where the match is weak. Clone size is shown for a subset of rows, as once, few, many or a class of expanded clone.

j_call,d_call,clone_size,v_call,cdr3_nt,cdr3_aa
TRBJ2-7,.,once,TRBV13,TGTGCCAGCAGCCCCCAGGGGAGTTTTAGCGAGCAGTACTTC,CASSPQGSFSEQYF
TRBJ1-5,TRBD1,.,TRBV12-5,TGTGCTAGTGGTTTGGTAAGGGACAGCTTCTACAATCAGCCCCAGCATTTT,CASGLVRDSFYNQPQHF
TRBJ2-7,TRBD1,.,TRBV6-1,TGTGCCAGCCGGGAAAGAGGGGGCCAAGACGAGCAGTACTTC,CASRERGGQDEQYF
TRBJ2-5,TRBD1,.,TRBV4-3,TGCGCCAGCAGCCAAGATAGCGACAGGGGTCAGACCCAGTACTTC,CASSQDSDRGQTQYF
TRBJ1-2,.,.,TRBV28,TGTGCCAGCAGGGTTACCCCACAAGATGGCTACACCTTC,CASRVTPQDGYTF
TRBJ1-2,TRBD1,.,TRBV19,TGTGCCAGTAACCCAGGACAGGGCGGAGGCGGCTACACCTTC,CASNPGQGGGGYTF
TRBJ2-7,.,.,TRBV19,TGTGCCAGTAGTATGAGGGCGGACTCCTACGAGCAGTACTTC,CASSMRADSYEQYF
TRBJ2-1,TRBD1,.,TRBV29-1,TGCAGCGTTGAAGACCGGGACAGGATGAATGAGCAGTTCTTC,CSVEDRDRMNEQFF
TRBJ2-5,.,.,TRBV11-2,TGTGCCAGCAGCATGGGGGGTCGGGAGACCCAGTACTTC,CASSMGGRETQYF
TRBJ2-7,.,few,TRBV19,TGTGCCAGTAGAGGCGGGGACGAGCAGTACTTC,CASRGGDEQYF
TRBJ1-6,TRBD1,.,TRBV27,TGTGCCAGCAGTCTGACAGGGGAAAATTCACCCCTCCACTTT,CASSLTGENSPLHF
TRBJ2-1,TRBD1,.,TRBV30,TGTGCCAGAAACGGACAGGGGGGCGATGAGCAGTTCTTC,CARNGQGGDEQFF
TRBJ1-1,TRBD1,.,TRBV10-3,TGTGCCATCAGACAGAGCAGGGGGCAAGATACTGAAGCTTTCTTT,CAIRQSRGQDTEAFF
TRBJ2-7,.,few,TRBV4-1,TGCGCCAGCAGCCAAGACTCAGGAAACTACGAGCAGTACTTC,CASSQDSGNYEQYF
TRBJ2-1,.,.,TRBV7-2,TGTGCCAGCAGCTTCAGTGAGCTCGGCGGATTTGAGCAGTTCTTC,CASSFSELGGFEQFF
TRBJ1-2,.,.,TRBV28,TGTGCCAGCAGCCCAAGCGAAGCGTATGGCTACACCTTC,CASSPSEAYGYTF
TRBJ1-2,.,.,TRBV6-1,TGTGCCAGCAGGGAGGCCAGTGACTATGGCTACACCTTC,CASREASDYGYTF
TRBJ2-7,TRBD2,.,TRBV15,TGTGCCACCAGCAGAGAAGGACTAGTTTACGAGCAGTACTTC,CATSREGLVYEQYF
TRBJ2-1,.,.,TRBV7-9,TGTGCCAGCAGCCCGAAAAGTAGTTATGAGCAGTTCTTC,CASSPKSSYEQFF
TRBJ2-3,.,.,TRBV11-2,TGTGCCAGTTTAGGGACATCAGATACGCAGTATTTT,CASLGTSDTQYF
TRBJ1-2,.,.,TRBV5-1,TGCGCCAGCAGCTTGGGTTGGAGGGTTAGTAGCTACACCTTC,CASSLGWRVSSYTF
TRBJ2-5,.,.,TRBV11-2,TGTGCCAGCAGCTTACACGGACTTCAAGAGACCCAGTACTTC,CASSLHGLQETQYF
TRBJ2-7,.,.,TRBV19,TGTGCCAGTAGTACGACAGCCGGTTCCTACGAGCAGTACTTC,CASSTTAGSYEQYF
TRBJ2-2,.,.,TRBV27,TGTGCCAGCACAATGAACACCGGGGAGCTGTTTTTT,CASTMNTGELFF
TRBJ2-7,.,.,TRBV4-1,TGCGCCAGCAGCCCCGGTATACAGTCCACTTCCTACGAGCAGTACTTC,CASSPGIQSTSYEQYF
TRBJ2-1,.,.,TRBV15,TGTGCCACCAGCAGAGGGGTCGCGGACTACAATGAGCAGTTCTTC,CATSRGVADYNEQFF
TRBJ2-5,TRBD2,.,TRBV18,TGTGCCAGCTCACCCAAACTAGCGGGCGAAGAGACCCAGTACTTC,CASSPKLAGEETQYF
TRBJ1-4,.,once,TRBV5-6,TGTGCCAGCAGCTACCCGACAGGCCGGGAAAAACTGTTTTTT,CASSYPTGREKLFF
TRBJ2-1,TRBD2,once,TRBV9,TGTGCCAGCAGCCCGTCCGGGACTAGCGGGAGCTCCTACAATGAGCAGTTCTTC,CASSPSGTSGSSYNEQFF
TRBJ1-4,.,.,TRBV2,TGTGCCAGCTCGGACAACGACTATGAAAAACTGTTTTTT,CASSDNDYEKLFF
TRBJ2-7,TRBD1,.,TRBV6-1,TGTGCCAGCAGAGAAACAGGGGCGGGCGAGCAGTACTTC,CASRETGAGEQYF
TRBJ1-3,.,once,TRBV13,TGTGCCAGCAGCTTAAGCCAGGGGAAGAGGGGAAACACCATATATTTT,CASSLSQGKRGNTIYF
TRBJ2-1,.,.,TRBV2,TGTGCCAGCAGCGTTGACAGAAGCTCCTACAATGAGCAGTTCTTC,CASSVDRSSYNEQFF
TRBJ2-1,.,.,TRBV11-2,TGTGCCAGCAGCCCGGGCTACAATGAGCAGTTCTTC,CASSPGYNEQFF
TRBJ2-1,TRBD2,.,TRBV10-2,TGCGCCAGCAGTGAGTCGCGTGGGGGAGGGTGGGAGCAGTTCTTC,CASSESRGGGWEQFF
TRBJ1-2,.,.,TRBV11-2,TGTGCCAGCAGCTTACCCGGGACTCGTAGAAACTATGGCTACACCTTC,CASSLPGTRRNYGYTF
TRBJ2-1,.,.,TRBV10-1,TGCGCCAGCAGTGAACCAGGTTTTAGTGAGCAGTTCTTC,CASSEPGFSEQFF
TRBJ1-1,.,.,TRBV12-5,TGTGCTAGTGGTTTTTTGTTAAGGGGGTTAGACCGAACGGGGACTGAAGCTTTCTTT,CASGFLLRGLDRTGTEAFF
TRBJ1-5,.,few,TRBV11-2,TGTGCCAGCAGCCGTGACAGAAATCAGCCCCAGCATTTT,CASSRDRNQPQHF
TRBJ1-1,TRBD1,.,TRBV4-3,TGCGCCAGCAGCCAATCTTGGACAGGGCTGCCTGAAGCTTTCTTT,CASSQSWTGLPEAFF
TRBJ2-7,TRBD2,.,TRBV2,TGTGCCAGCGGGGGGGGTCTAGAACGTCTAGCGGGAGGTCCCTACGAGCAGTACTTC,CASGGGLERLAGGPYEQYF
TRBJ2-4,.,.,TRBV28,TGTGCCAGCAGTGTATCAGGGGGAGGTCGGTACTTC,CASSVSGGGRYF
TRBJ2-2,.,.,TRBV12-5,TGTGCTAGTGGTTCGTCGGGGTCCGGGGAGCTGTTTTTT,CASGSSGSGELFF
TRBJ2-7,.,.,TRBV2,TGTGCCAGCAGACTTAGGACAGTTAGCTCCTACGAGCAGTACTTC,CASRLRTVSSYEQYF
TRBJ1-2,.,few,TRBV19,TGTGCCAGTAGTCAGCAGGCCCCAGGTGCCTACACCTTC,CASSQQAPGAYTF
TRBJ2-2,.,.,TRBV6-1,TGTGCCAGCAGCGAACGGGATTTCACCGGGGAGCTGTTTTTT,CASSERDFTGELFF
TRBJ2-7,.,.,TRBV6-5,TGTGCCAGCAGTGATAGCTACGAGTGGCAGTACTTC,CASSDSYEWQYF
TRBJ2-1,TRBD2,few,TRBV7-6,TGTGCCAGCAGCCGAACTAGCGGGAGAGGCAATGAGCAGTTCTTC,CASSRTSGRGNEQFF
TRBJ1-5,.,few,TRBV10-3,TGTGCCATCAGCGGGTATAGCAATCAGCCCCAGCATTTT,CAISGYSNQPQHF
TRBJ2-7,TRBD1,once,TRBV28,TGTGCCAGCAGTTCCAACCGGGACAGGGGTACCTACGAGCAGTACTTC,CASSSNRDRGTYEQYF